This TCR beta chain was sequenced during a study of T-cell reconstitution after alpha-beta-depleted transplantation in children. This clonotype appeared once. The CDR3 sequence is 13 residues long. Germline V CDR1 and CDR2: SGHTA, FQGTGA. The germline V and J ends were trimmed by 3 bases and 3 bases, with 9 bases remaining between them. The authors prepared the TCRbeta library with unique molecular identifiers. TCRdb reprocessed the PCR reads via MiXCR and lists one record per CDR3 protein. Here the sample spans 90,000 to 100,000 distinct CDR3 sequences, 9.5% to 15% being singletons. This clonotype was sampled from a human donor who donated a stem cell graft to a child with inherited bone marrow failure. The V call is TRBV7-3, the J call TRBJ2-7, with no clear D. The sample here was PBMCs from the stem cell graft donor, taken from the stem cell graft. CDR3 sequence: CASSLSVSYEQYF. DNA for the CDR3: TGTGCCAGCAGCTTGAGCGTAAGCTACGAGCAGTACTTC. Drawing the rest from reference TRBV7-3 and TRBJ2-7, the complete variable domain is GAGVSQTPSNKVTEKGKYVELRCDPISGHTALYWYRQSLGQGPEFLIYFQGTGAADDSGLPNDRFFAVRPEGSVSTLKIQRTERGDSAVYLCASSLSVSYEQYFGPGTRLTVT.